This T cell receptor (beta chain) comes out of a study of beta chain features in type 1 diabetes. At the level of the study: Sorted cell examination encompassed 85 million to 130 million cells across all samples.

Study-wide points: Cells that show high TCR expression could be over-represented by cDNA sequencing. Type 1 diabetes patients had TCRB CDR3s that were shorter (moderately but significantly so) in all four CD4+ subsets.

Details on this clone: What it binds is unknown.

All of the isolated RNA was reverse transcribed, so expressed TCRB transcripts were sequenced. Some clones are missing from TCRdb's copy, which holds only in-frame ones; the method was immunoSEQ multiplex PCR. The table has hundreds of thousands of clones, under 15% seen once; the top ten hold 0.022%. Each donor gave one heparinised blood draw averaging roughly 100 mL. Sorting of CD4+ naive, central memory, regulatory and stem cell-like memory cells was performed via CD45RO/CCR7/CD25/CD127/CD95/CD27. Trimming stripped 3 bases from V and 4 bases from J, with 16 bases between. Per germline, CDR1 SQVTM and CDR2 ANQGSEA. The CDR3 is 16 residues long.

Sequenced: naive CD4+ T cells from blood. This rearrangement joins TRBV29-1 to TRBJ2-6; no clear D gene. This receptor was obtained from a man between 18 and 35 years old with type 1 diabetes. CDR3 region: CSVDSRVTPGANVLTF. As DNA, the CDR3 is TGCAGCGTTGACTCCCGAGTTACGCCCGGGGCCAACGTCCTGACTTTC.